The 5 T cell receptor beta chains given below trace back to one sample, sequenced in a study of blood T cell repertoires in COVID-19 (dated by TCRdb to 2018 to 2021). The method was the immunoSEQ multiplex PCR assay. TCRdb obtained this table from immuneACCESS and retained in-frame rearrangements with V and J assigned. These tables miss some clones; where compared with another copy, unresolved V genes account for less than half of the shortfall, and the remainder is unexplained. The sample table lists 200,000 to 250,000 clones, about 82% of them with a count of one. Clones ranked in the top ten supply 9% to 15% of the sample. The sample was peripheral blood. These receptors all come from an elderly man with acute or convalescent COVID-19.

This chain connects TRBV6-2 or TRBV6-3 to TRBJ1-1, with TRBD1 identical over 9 bases. J gave up 3 bases and V 0 bases, and 5 bases lay outside the gene matches. The CDR3 totals 16 residues. Looked up from germline, CDR1 is MNHEY and CDR2 is SVGEGT. This CDR3 reads CASSYSTGGVDTEAFF. The CDR3, as DNA: TGTGCCAGCAGTTACTCCACAGGGGGCGTAGACACTGAAGCTTTCTTT.

The J gene is TRBJ2-7, the V gene TRBV19, with D maybe TRBD1 (6 bases). V lost 6 bases and J lost 4, with 22 bases in between. The germline CDR1 and CDR2 sequences are LNHDA and SQIVND (reference sequence). The CDR3 covers 16 residues. The CDR3 loop is CASSPVGTPPFYEQYF. The CDR3, as DNA: TGTGCCAGTAGCCCGGTCGGGACACCCCCATTTTACGAGCAGTACTTC.

The V gene is TRBV20-1, the J gene TRBJ2-1; the D is unclear. V was shortened by 3 bases and J by 9 bases, with 3 bases between the two germline ends. The CDR3 loop spans 9 amino acids. Germline-derived CDR1 and CDR2 are DFQATT and SNEGSKA (reference sequence). The CDR3 loop reads CSASFEQFF. The CDR3 region has the DNA TGCAGTGCTAGCTTTGAGCAGTTCTTC.

The chain is built from TRBV5-6 and TRBJ2-2, with D perhaps matching TRBD1 (6 bases). Germline V lookup: CDR1 SGHDT, CDR2 YYEEEE. V lost 4 bases, J lost 4 bases, and 17 bases lay in between. The CDR3 consists of 16 residues. Here the CDR3 reads CASSSVLQDSTGELFF. The CDR3 region has the DNA TGTGCCAGCAGCAGCGTACTGCAGGACAGCACCGGGGAGCTGTTTTTT.

The V and J genes are TRBV7-8 and TRBJ2-1, with 7 bases aligning to TRBD1. Germline V lookup: CDR1 SGHVS, CDR2 FQNEAQ. The CDR3 loop spans 14 amino acids. V shed 8 bases, J shed 9 bases, and the junction held 13 bases outside the gene matches. The CDR3 DNA is TGTGCCAGCGACTACTACAGGGGACGAGGTGAGCAGTTCTTC. Its protein product is CASDYYRGRGEQFF.